This TCR beta chain is from a study of cytotoxic CD8 clonotypes in ibrutinib-treated CLL. Study as a whole: Among the patients, 10 to 11 presented as relapsed/refractory and around 15 as treatment-naive; around 17 showed unmutated IGHV. Recorded responses included about 25 partial and 2 complete; following median approximately 68 months, roughly 15 stayed remitted and about 12 progressed.

Germline V gene lookup returns CDR1 SNHLY and CDR2 FYNNEI. V lost 2 bases, J lost 1 base, and 5 bases lay in between. This CDR3 region has 13 residues. A remark on this clone: Antigen: not known. This same CDR3 is encoded by further DNA sequences in the sample.

Findings and limits, study-wide: In comparison with age-matched healthy donors, baseline clonality was higher and tracked circulating CD8+ T-cell counts. Ibrutinib response saw clonality rise, and progression saw it return toward baseline.

TCRdb keeps only in-frame clones here, not all; method: immunoSEQ multiplex PCR. Of some 300,000 clones listed, about 80% are singletons. V is TRBV2 and J is TRBJ1-1, with D possibly matching TRBD1 (5 bases). The sequence came from a human donor with chronic lymphocytic leukemia. The source was PBMCs, collected before ibrutinib treatment. CDR3 bases: TGTGCCAGCAGTGAACAGGGGAACACTGAAGCTTTCTTT. Its translation: CASSEQGNTEAFF.